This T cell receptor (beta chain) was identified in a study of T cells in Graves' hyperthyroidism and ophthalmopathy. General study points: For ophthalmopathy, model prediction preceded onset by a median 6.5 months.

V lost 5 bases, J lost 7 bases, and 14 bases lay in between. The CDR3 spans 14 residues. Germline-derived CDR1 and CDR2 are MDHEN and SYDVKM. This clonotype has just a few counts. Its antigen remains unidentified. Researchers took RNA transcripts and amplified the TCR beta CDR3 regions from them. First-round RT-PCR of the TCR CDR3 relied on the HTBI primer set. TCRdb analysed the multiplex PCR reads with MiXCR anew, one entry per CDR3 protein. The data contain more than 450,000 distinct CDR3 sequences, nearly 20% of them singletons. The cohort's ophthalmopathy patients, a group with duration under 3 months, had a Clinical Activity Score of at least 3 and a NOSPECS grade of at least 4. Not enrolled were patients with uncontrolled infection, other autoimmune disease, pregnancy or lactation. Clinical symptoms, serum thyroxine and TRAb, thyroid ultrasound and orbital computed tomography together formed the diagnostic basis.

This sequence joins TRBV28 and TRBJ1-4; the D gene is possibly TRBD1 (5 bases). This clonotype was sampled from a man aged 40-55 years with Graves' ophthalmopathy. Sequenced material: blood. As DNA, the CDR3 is TGTGCCAGCAGTCCGGGACTTGAGGGTGAAAAACTGTTTTTT. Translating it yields CASSPGLEGEKLFF.